This T cell receptor beta chain was identified during a study of CD8 T cells in Susac syndrome. Study details: Patients with Susac syndrome were therapy-naive, treated with corticosteroids, or treated with intravenous immunoglobulin alone when blood was collected.

V lost 4 bases and J lost 0, with 14 bases in between. Germline V lookup: CDR1 MDHEN, CDR2 SYDVKM. The CDR3 loop spans 16 amino acids. Reverse transcription of about 0.5 to 1 ug RNA used random hexamers. A single record per CDR3 protein comes from TCRdb applying MiXCR to the immunoSEQ multiplex PCR reads. The top ten clones hold roughly 0.31% of a sample with about 94,000 distinct CDR3 sequences, around 94% of them seen once. Study-level findings and limits: The CD4+ T cell repertoire of patients with Susac syndrome showed no detectable clonal expansion.

Sequencing of TCR beta drew on CD8+ and CD4+ T cells from blood. In the case of this clonotype: The antigen is unknown.

The chain links TRBV28 to TRBJ2-3; D might be TRBD1 (5 bases). The sequence derives from a human donor with Susac syndrome. Material for sequencing was CD4+ T cells from PBMCs. CDR3 DNA sequence: TGTGCCAGCAGTTCCCCGAGCAGGGTTAGCACAGATACGCAGTATTTT. Translating gives CASSSPSRVSTDTQYF.